The following is a T cell receptor (beta chain) sequence with its context. Assay: immunoSEQ multiplex PCR; the TCRdb copy retains only in-frame clones and omits some. The profile covers under 150,000 clones, with roughly 90% appearing a single time and 2% to 2.5% taken by the ten largest. These data are taken from a study of blood T cell repertoires in COVID-19. As for the study in general: The United States, Italy and Spain were the sources of the acute and convalescent COVID-19 samples.

The CDR3 sequence is 14 residues long. Germline V CDR1 and CDR2: SGHRS, YFSETQ. V shed 4 bases and J 6 bases; nucleotides not matched to a gene: 8. The V gene is TRBV5-1, the J gene TRBJ2-7; TRBD1 agrees at 9 bases. The clonotype was recovered from a man in his 70s with active COVID-19. Input material: peripheral blood. The DNA of the CDR3 is TGCGCCAGCAGCACTACAGGGGGCGTGGGCGAGCAGTACTTC. This gives the protein CASSTTGGVGEQYF.